These T cell receptor beta chains were read from a single sample in a study of blood T cell repertoires in COVID-19. Profiling relied on immunoSEQ multiplex PCR, and the TCRdb table lists in-frame clones only, not all of them. The sample lists about 150,000 clones; 75% to 90% were seen once. The sequencing input was peripheral blood. The receptors come from a woman aged 40 to 50 with acute or convalescent COVID-19. CDR3s include the opening cysteine and the closing phenylalanine or tryptophan. Fields, in order: D gene, clone size, J gene, V gene, CDR3 protein, CDR3 DNA. A D gene is named only where the DNA matches it firmly. Where a row states a size, it is once, few, many or the class of an expanded clone; other rows omit it.

>.|.|TRBJ2-7|TRBV20-1
CSASSSYEQYF
TGCAGTGCTAGCTCTTCCTACGAGCAGTACTTC
>.|.|TRBJ2-7|TRBV7-2
CASSLVAGLHGDEQYF
TGTGCCAGCAGCTTAGTGGCGGGGTTACACGGGGACGAGCAGTACTTC
>.|.|TRBJ1-3|TRBV3-1/TRBV3-2
CASSRDLRSRSGNTIYF
TGTGCCAGCAGCCGCGACCTCAGGTCCCGCTCTGGAAACACCATATATTTT
>.|.|TRBJ1-5|TRBV5-4
CASSSGGNLRNQPQHF
TGTGCCAGCAGCTCTGGGGGGAACCTCCGCAATCAGCCCCAGCATTTT
>.|.|TRBJ2-1|TRBV27
CASSLIQGTPGYNEQFF
TGTGCCAGCAGTTTGATACAGGGTACTCCCGGGTACAATGAGCAGTTCTTC
>.|.|TRBJ2-3|TRBV6-5
CASSPHILSDTQYF
TGTGCCAGCAGCCCCCATATACTCTCAGATACGCAGTATTTT
>TRBD1|.|TRBJ1-6|TRBV28
CASRIKGQVYNSPLHF
TGTGCCAGCAGGATAAAAGGACAGGTCTATAATTCACCCCTCCACTTT
>.|.|TRBJ2-7|TRBV27
CASSLGPSYEQYF
TGTGCCAGCAGTTTAGGCCCCTCCTACGAGCAGTACTTC
>.|.|TRBJ1-5|TRBV24-1
CATSALSNQPQHF
TGTGCCACCAGTGCTCTGAGCAATCAGCCCCAGCATTTT
>.|.|TRBJ1-1|TRBV10-3
CAISEAQDTEAFF
TGTGCCATCAGTGAGGCACAAGACACTGAAGCTTTCTTT
>.|once|TRBJ2-7|TRBV27
CASSHHRVANYEQYF
TGTGCCAGCAGCCATCACAGGGTCGCTAACTACGAGCAGTACTTC
>.|.|TRBJ2-2|TRBV5-4
CASSGGLTNTGELFF
TGTGCCAGCAGCGGGGGACTCACGAACACCGGGGAGCTGTTTTTT
>.|once|TRBJ1-4|TRBV6-5
CASESTGNEKLFF
TGTGCCAGCGAGTCTACAGGGAATGAAAAACTGTTTTTT
>.|.|TRBJ1-5|TRBV15
CATSRDPGSNQPQHF
TGTGCCACCAGCAGAGATCCAGGCAGCAATCAGCCCCAGCATTTT
>TRBD1|.|TRBJ2-7|TRBV6-5
CASTWDRNYEQYF
TGTGCCAGCACCTGGGACAGGAACTACGAGCAGTACTTC
>.|.|TRBJ2-2|TRBV5-6
CASSLGHNTGELFF
TGTGCCAGCAGCTTGGGACATAACACCGGGGAGCTGTTTTTT
>TRBD2|.|TRBJ2-3|TRBV10-3
CAISDQGLAGVAGDTQYF
TGTGCCATCAGTGACCAGGGACTAGCGGGAGTCGCCGGAGATACGCAGTATTTT
>TRBD1|.|TRBJ2-7|TRBV5-4
CASSLGQGMVLF
TGTGCCAGCAGCTTGGGACAGGGAATGGTTTTATTC
>.|.|TRBJ2-3|TRBV5-1
CASSLVAQISDTQYF
TGCGCCAGCAGCTTGGTGGCCCAGATTTCAGATACGCAGTATTTT
>TRBD1|.|TRBJ1-3|TRBV6-1
CASSEAWTGPSGNTIYF
TGTGCCAGCAGTGAAGCTTGGACAGGGCCCTCTGGAAACACCATATATTTT
>.|.|TRBJ2-3|TRBV6-1
CASSDPGKADTQYF
TGTGCCAGCAGTGACCCAGGGAAGGCAGATACGCAGTATTTT
>.|.|TRBJ2-1|TRBV9
CASSVAGLTYNEQFF
TGTGCCAGCAGCGTAGCGGGACTGACCTACAATGAGCAGTTCTTC
>.|.|TRBJ1-5|TRBV19
CASSQIRDFSWEGNQPQHF
TGTGCCAGTAGCCAAATTAGGGACTTCTCCTGGGAAGGCAATCAGCCCCAGCATTTT
>TRBD2|.|TRBJ2-3|TRBV11-1
CASSIAGWGGTDTQYF
TGTGCCAGCAGTATAGCCGGCTGGGGGGGAACAGATACGCAGTATTTT
>.|.|TRBJ1-6|TRBV11-1
CASSLQTANSPLHF
TGTGCCAGCAGCTTACAGACAGCTAATTCACCCCTCCACTTT
>.|.|TRBJ1-4|TRBV5-1
CASSFTGTAPVNEKLFF
TGCGCCAGCAGCTTTACCGGCACAGCTCCCGTTAATGAAAAACTGTTTTTT
>.|.|TRBJ2-1|TRBV7-8
CASSLGPPSQDNEQFF
TGTGCCAGCAGCTTGGGGCCACCCAGTCAAGACAATGAGCAGTTCTTC
>TRBD2|few|TRBJ2-2|TRBV6-5
CASSSGGAGAGELFF
TGTGCCAGCTCTAGCGGGGGGGCCGGCGCCGGGGAGCTGTTTTTT
>.|.|TRBJ2-1|TRBV5-4
CASSLIANEQFF
TGTGCCAGCAGCTTAATAGCCAATGAGCAGTTCTTC
>TRBD1|.|TRBJ1-2|TRBV11-3
CASSRRAGTETIYGYTF
TGTGCCAGCAGCCGGCGCGCTGGGACAGAGACGATCTATGGCTACACCTTC
>TRBD1|once|TRBJ1-1|TRBV4-1
CASSHLPGQGDTEAFF
TGCGCCAGCAGCCACTTACCGGGACAGGGGGACACTGAAGCTTTCTTT